This T cell receptor beta chain was identified during a study of blood T cell repertoires in COVID-19. About the research overall: PBMCs, B-cell-depleted T cells, or T cells were the source of the cDNA or gDNA that made up the material.

V was clipped by 1 base and J by 6 bases, with 14 bases between them. Germline loops: CDR1 MGHRA, CDR2 YSYEKL. The CDR3 loop spans 15 amino acids. Per the authors' pipeline: Estimation of nucleated cell counts was performed using reference gene primer amplification. Clones were read by immunoSEQ multiplex PCR, and TCRdb kept only the in-frame ones, dropping some. V and J calls and clone size are given by that table; D and trimming were obtained from the DNA. The repertoire holds 130,000 to 150,000 clones, with 84% as singletons. The receptor comes from a human donor in a cohort sampled during active COVID-19. The genes are TRBV4-1 and TRBJ2-3; D unresolved. Sequenced: peripheral blood. The CDR3, as DNA: TGCGCCAGCAGCCAAGGTCACTTATCCATGGATACGCAGTATTTT. It codes for CASSQGHLSMDTQYF.